This TCR beta chain was captured by sequencing in a study of T cell changes during pregnancy in multiple sclerosis. Sequencing was performed with immunoSEQ multiplex PCR; in TCRdb, only in-frame clones are kept and a portion is missing. The data show some 67,000 clones, just over 90% seen once. The germline gives CDR1 SNHLY, CDR2 FYNNEI. The junction had 1 base not matched to a gene; V was cut back by 5 bases and J by 4 bases. The CDR3 runs to 14 residues. Sequencing used peripheral blood, obtained after pregnancy. The V call is TRBV2, the J call TRBJ2-2, with 10 nucleotides matching TRBD1. This receptor was obtained from a female donor with multiple sclerosis, enrolled in a pregnancy study. CDR3 sequence (DNA): TGTGCCAGCAGTAGGGACAGGGGCACCGGGGAGCTGTTTTTT. Translation gives CASSRDRGTGELFF.